This is a list of T cell receptor beta chains from one sample in a study of response to subunit inactivated influenza vaccine. TCRdb reanalysed the RT-PCR reads using MiXCR and keeps one entry per CDR3 protein. The sample records over 300,000 distinct CDR3 sequences, 20% to 25% being singletons. Sequencing was performed on PBMCs from blood, taken 21 months after vaccination. The receptors shown here come from a man aged 50 to 69 who received an inactivated influenza vaccine. CDR3s include the opening cysteine and the closing phenylalanine or tryptophan. The D gene is left open where the match is weak. Part of the rows lack a size; the others show once, few, many or a class for expanded clones.

v_gene,j_gene,abundance,d_gene,CDR3aa,CDR3nt
TRBV11-2,TRBJ2-5,NA,NA,CASSRDILGGTQYF,TGTGCCAGCAGCCGGGACATCCTTGGGGGGACCCAGTACTTC
TRBV18,TRBJ1-5,few,NA,CASSPGINQPQHF,TGTGCCAGCTCACCGGGGATAAATCAGCCCCAGCATTTT
TRBV20-1,TRBJ1-1,few,NA,CSARRHMNTEAFF,TGCAGTGCTAGGCGTCATATGAACACTGAAGCTTTCTTT
TRBV5-1,TRBJ1-2,few,NA,CASSGRAGLNYGYTF,TGCGCCAGCAGCGGAAGGGCAGGGTTAAACTATGGCTACACCTTC
TRBV27,TRBJ2-7,NA,NA,CASGQGSPGYEQYF,TGTGCCAGCGGGCAGGGGTCCCCAGGCTACGAGCAGTACTTC
TRBV10-3,TRBJ2-5,NA,NA,CANHFRCQVQYF,TGTGCCAACCACTTCCGCTGTCAAGTCCAGTACTTC
TRBV12-3/TRBV12-4,TRBJ2-1,NA,TRBD1,CASRHTGTAYNEQFF,TGTGCCAGCAGGCACACCGGGACAGCCTACAATGAGCAGTTCTTC
TRBV7-2,TRBJ1-2,few,NA,CASSPVWGSSNYGYTF,TGTGCCAGCAGCCCCGTTTGGGGGTCCTCTAACTATGGCTACACCTTC
TRBV7-2,TRBJ1-1,NA,NA,CASSSMGGQTSRTEAFF,TGTGCCAGCAGCTCAATGGGGGGACAAACAAGTAGGACTGAAGCTTTCTTT
TRBV7-9,TRBJ2-1,NA,TRBD2,CASSSPSGNEQFF,TGTGCCAGCAGCTCGCCTAGCGGCAATGAGCAGTTCTTC
TRBV12-3/TRBV12-4,TRBJ2-7,NA,TRBD2,CASSVAGGPREQYF,TGTGCCAGCAGTGTAGCGGGAGGGCCGCGGGAGCAGTACTTC
TRBV6-2/TRBV6-3,TRBJ1-5,few,NA,CASTSEVRQPQHF,TGTGCCAGCACCTCGGAGGTACGACAGCCCCAGCATTTT